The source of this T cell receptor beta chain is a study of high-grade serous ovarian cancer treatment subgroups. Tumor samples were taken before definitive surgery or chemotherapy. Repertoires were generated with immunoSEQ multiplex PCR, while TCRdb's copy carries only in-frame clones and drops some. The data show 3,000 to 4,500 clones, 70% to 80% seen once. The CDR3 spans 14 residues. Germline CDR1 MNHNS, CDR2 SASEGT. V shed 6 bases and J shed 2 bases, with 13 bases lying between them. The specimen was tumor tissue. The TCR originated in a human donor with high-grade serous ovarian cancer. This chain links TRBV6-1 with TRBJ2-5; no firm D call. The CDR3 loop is CASSASAVQETQYF. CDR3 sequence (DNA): TGTGCCAGCAGCGCTTCGGCGGTTCAAGAGACCCAGTACTTC.